The 14 T cell receptor beta chains below were found in one sample sequenced in a study of identical twins. TCRdb fed the 5' RACE reads into MiXCR, producing one record per CDR3 protein. Here the sample spans about 520,000 distinct CDR3 sequences, approximately 22% being singletons. Another study also made use of these data, one on T cells expressing NK-cell markers.

Sample: CD4+ T cells sorted from blood. The receptors derive from a woman between 18 and 30 years old in good health.

CDR3 DNA: TGTGCCAGCAGCGTAGCTAGCGTGGGTACCGGGGAGCTGTTTTTT. Its protein product is CASSVASVGTGELFF. This chain links TRBV9 with TRBJ2-2; maybe TRBD2 (6 bases). Trimming removed 0 bases at V and 5 bases at J, with 11 bases between. The germline V gene has CDR1 SGDLS and CDR2 YYNGEE. The CDR3 length is 15 residues.

In its sample, this clonotype was seen many times. The gene calls are TRBV12-3 or TRBV12-4 and TRBJ2-3; 10 bases agree with TRBD2. The CDR3 loop spans 16 amino acids. The ends lost 5 bases at V and 1 base at J; junction bases unmatched: 6. Here the CDR3 DNA reads TGTGCCAGCAGTGGTAGGACTAGCGGACGCACAGATACGCAGTATTTT. It codes for CASSGRTSGRTDTQYF.

The chain couples TRBV29-1 to TRBJ1-1; no firm D call. V was cut by 5 bases and J by 5 bases, with 9 bases left in between. CDR1 and CDR2 from the germline V gene are SQVTM and ANQGSEA. The CDR3 is made up of 11 amino acids. The CDR3 coding sequence is TGCAGCGTTTATGGGTGGACTGAAGCTTTCTTT. It translates to CSVYGWTEAFF.

The chain combines TRBV10-2 with TRBJ2-7; no clear D gene. V dropped 6 bases and J dropped 11 bases, with 14 bases sitting between them. This CDR3 is built from 11 residues. Germline V lookup: CDR1 WSHSY, CDR2 SAAADI. The CDR3 bases are TGCGCCAGCAGCCAAACCGAACGCGAGTACTTC. Protein: CASSQTEREYF.

This clonotype was counted only a few times. The chain links TRBV5-1 to TRBJ1-1; D ambiguous. The CDR3 consists of 13 residues. Per the germline V gene, CDR1 is SGHRS and CDR2 is YFSETQ. The germline V and J ends were trimmed by 1 base and 7 bases, with 11 bases remaining between them. In DNA, the CDR3 is TGCGCCAGCAGCTTGTTCCACCAGAATGAAGCTTTCTTT. Translation gives CASSLFHQNEAFF.

The J gene is TRBJ2-1, the V gene TRBV5-1; D is possibly TRBD1 (5 bases). Germline loops: CDR1 SGHRS, CDR2 YFSETQ. Between the trimmed V and J ends, which lost 3 bases and 6 bases, there was a span of 10 bases. This CDR3 is 13 amino acids long. Here the CDR3 reads CASSSDNSNEQFF. CDR3 in DNA: TGCGCCAGCAGCTCGGACAATAGCAATGAGCAGTTCTTC.

V is TRBV4-3 and J is TRBJ1-1; maybe TRBD1 (6 bases). Trimming left V 3 bases short and J 6 bases short, with 17 bases between. The CDR3 has 15 residues. Per germline, CDR1 LGHNA and CDR2 YSLEER. The CDR3, as DNA: TGCGCCAGCAGCCAGGCCCTAGGGACATGGGCTGAAGCTTTCTTT. Its protein product is CASSQALGTWAEAFF.

The chain is built from TRBV29-1 and TRBJ2-1; D unresolved. The V end was cut by 7 bases, the J end by 0 bases, with 7 bases between. Germline CDR1 is SQVTM and CDR2 is ANQGSEA. The CDR3 runs 12 residues. The CDR3 sequence is CSGTLSYNEQFF. CDR3 DNA: TGCAGCGGAACACTCTCCTACAATGAGCAGTTCTTC.

The chain uses TRBV5-1 and TRBJ2-7, with 9 bases that match TRBD1. Germline V lookup: CDR1 SGHRS, CDR2 YFSETQ. The CDR3 consists of 14 residues. V lost 4 bases and J lost 3; bases outside the gene matches: 5. CDR3 protein: CASSLLGQGYEQYF. CDR3 in DNA: TGCGCCAGCAGCCTACTGGGACAGGGCTACGAGCAGTACTTC. Filled out from reference TRBV5-1 and TRBJ2-7, the complete variable domain reads KAGVTQTPRYLIKTRGQQVTLSCSPISGHRSVSWYQQTPGQGLQFLFEYFSETQRNKGNFPGRFSGRQFSNSRSEMNVSTLELGDSALYLCASSLLGQGYEQYFGPGTRLTVT.

The chain couples TRBV11-3 to TRBJ2-1; D might be TRBD2 (7 bases). Deletions cut 5 bases from V and 1 base from J, with 18 bases between. CDR1 SGHNT and CDR2 YENEEA come from the germline V gene. The CDR3 is 17 amino acids. The CDR3 loop is CASSAPQGRASYNEQFF. Here the CDR3 DNA reads TGTGCCAGCAGCGCCCCTCAGGGGAGGGCTTCCTACAATGAGCAGTTCTTC.

This chain connects TRBV4-2 to TRBJ2-7; 14 nucleotides agree with TRBD2. The length of the CDR3 is 14 residues. V trimming: 4 bases; J trimming: 7 bases; junction bases outside the gene matches: 3. Looked up from germline, CDR1 is LGHNA and CDR2 is YNFKEQ. The CDR3 coding sequence is TGTGCCAGCAGCCGGGGACTAGCGGGGGTTGAGCAGTACTTC. Amino acids: CASSRGLAGVEQYF.

The V and J genes are TRBV14 and TRBJ2-7; D perhaps matches TRBD1 (6 bases). The CDR3 has 15 amino acids. CDR1 is SGHDN, CDR2 FVKESK, per germline. Trimming removed 5 bases from V and 1 base from J, with 15 bases in between. CDR3 DNA: TGTGCCAGCAGCGGTAAATTAACAGGGTCCTACGAGCAGTACTTC. The encoded protein is CASSGKLTGSYEQYF.

This clonotype showed up just a few times. In DNA form, the CDR3 reads TGTGCCAGCAGTGGGGATTCGCACTCTGGGGCCAACGTCCTGACTTTC. This codes for CASSGDSHSGANVLTF. V and J are TRBV2 and TRBJ2-6, with no clear D. CDR1 and CDR2 from the germline V gene are SNHLY and FYNNEI. Trimming left V 4 bases short and J 0 bases short, with 10 bases between. CDR3 length: 16 amino acids.

There are a few counts of this clonotype. V and J are TRBV5-1 and TRBJ2-7; 7 bases map to TRBD1. V trimming: 4 bases; J trimming: 3 bases; junction bases outside the gene matches: 7. The CDR3 is made up of 14 amino acids. The V gene's germline CDR1 is SGHRS and CDR2 YFSETQ. CDR3 region: CASSETGKVYEQYF. DNA of the CDR3: TGCGCCAGCAGCGAGACAGGGAAAGTCTACGAGCAGTACTTC.